This TCR beta chain was captured by sequencing in a study of blood T cell repertoires in COVID-19. Whole-study context: Acute-phase and convalescent COVID-19 samples originated in the United States, Italy and Spain. T cells, B-cell-depleted T cells, or PBMCs provided the cDNA or gDNA that served as material.

Per the authors' pipeline: How many nucleated cells were present was estimated from reference gene primer amplification. Clones were sequenced by immunoSEQ multiplex PCR, and TCRdb holds only the in-frame ones, with some missing. The D gene and trimming were derived from the DNA, and the V and J assignments and clone size from that table. The repertoire has approximately 280,000 clones, about 82% of them found once; the top ten carry 5.1%. This clone occurred once. The CDR3 loop spans 17 amino acids. Losses at the gene ends were 2 bases for V and 7 bases for J; bases not matched to a gene: 6. In germline, CDR1 is SEHNR, CDR2 FQNEAQ (reference sequence).

This receptor was taken from a man aged 45 to 65 with active or convalescent COVID-19. The sequenced material came from peripheral blood. V gene TRBV7-9 combines with J gene TRBJ1-6, with 12 bases matching TRBD1. CDR3 region: CASSLRDRGRRNSPLHF. The CDR3 DNA is TGTGCCAGCAGCTTACGGGACAGGGGGCGGCGAAATTCACCCCTCCACTTT.